The 25 T cell receptor beta chains in this list originate from one sample, sequenced in a study of monozygotic twins with inflammatory bowel disease. TCRdb re-called the 5' RACE reads and shows each CDR3 protein once, DNA omitted. Its table lists 200,000 to 250,000 distinct CDR3 sequences. The sequencing sample was made of blood. These receptors originate from a human donor with ulcerative colitis or Crohn's disease, or a healthy co-twin of an affected twin (not recorded which).

The chain links TRBV5-1 to TRBJ2-2; TCRdb lists TRBD1, though no DNA is available to test this call. The CDR3 extends over 16 amino acids. Germline values: CDR1 SGHRS, CDR2 YFSETQ. CDR3 loop: CASSPRQGANTGELFF. Complete variable domain (other parts from reference TRBV5-1 and TRBJ2-2): KAGVTQTPRYLIKTRGQQVTLSCSPISGHRSVSWYQQTPGQGLQFLFEYFSETQRNKGNFPGRFSGRQFSNSRSEMNVSTLELGDSALYLCASSPRQGANTGELFFGEGSRLTVL.

The chain links TRBV18 to TRBJ2-2; TCRdb's D call of TRBD1 is untestable without DNA. Germline CDR1 and CDR2: KGHSH and LQKENI. The CDR3 has 14 residues. CDR3 residues: CASSSTQGSGELFF.

The J gene is TRBJ2-3, the V gene TRBV10-3; TCRdb's D call, TRBD2, is unchecked because there is no DNA. Germline lookup yields CDR1 ENHRY and CDR2 SYGVKD. The CDR3 consists of 15 residues. The CDR3 loop is CAISEGLFLTDTQYF.

The J gene is TRBJ2-5, the V gene TRBV7-2; TCRdb designates TRBD2, a call that cannot be tested without DNA. Germline V CDR1 and CDR2: SGHTA, FQGNSA. The CDR3 covers 16 residues. CDR3 in amino acids: CASSLSGSGGQETQYF.

This chain links TRBV6-2 or TRBV6-3 with TRBJ1-5. The length of the CDR3 is 15 residues. Germline loops: CDR1 MNHEY, CDR2 SVGEGT. The CDR3 region is CASSYLLRRNQPQHF.

The CDR3 sequence: CSARTGENQPQHF. The chain carries TRBV20-1 and TRBJ1-5; the D call from TCRdb, TRBD1, cannot be confirmed without DNA. Germline CDR1 DFQATT, CDR2 SNEGSKA (reference sequence). This CDR3 spans 13 amino acids.

The genes are TRBV30 and TRBJ2-7; lacking DNA, the TRBD1 call made by TCRdb goes unchecked. This CDR3 region has 15 residues. Germline CDR1 and CDR2: GTSNPN and SVGIG (reference sequence). The CDR3: CAWSVRVGHSDEQYF.

The V call is TRBV12-3 or TRBV12-4, the J call TRBJ1-2; TCRdb returns TRBD1, unconfirmable since there is no DNA. This CDR3 comprises 14 residues. Here the CDR3 reads CASSGGQGVDGYTF.

The J gene is TRBJ2-1, the V gene TRBV5-1; TCRdb indicates TRBD2, and absent DNA this call remains unverified. The germline gives CDR1 SGHRS, CDR2 YFSETQ. The CDR3 sequence is 19 residues long. The CDR3 here is CASSGAGTSGFRSYNEQFF.

This chain connects TRBV6-2 or TRBV6-3 to TRBJ2-1; as DNA is missing, the TRBD2 call by TCRdb cannot be tested. This CDR3 region has 15 residues. The germline CDR1 and CDR2 sequences are MNHEY and SVGEGT. Here the CDR3 reads CASNLLAGGFNEQFF.

The genes are TRBV20-1 and TRBJ1-1; TCRdb names TRBD1, which stays unverified in the absence of DNA. The CDR3 totals 15 residues. The germline gives CDR1 DFQATT, CDR2 SNEGSKA (reference sequence). The CDR3 loop reads CSARLAGGLNTEAFF.

The chain is built from TRBV20-1 and TRBJ2-1. CDR1 is DFQATT and CDR2 is SNEGSKA in the germline V gene (reference sequence). The CDR3 spans 11 residues. CDR3 amino acids: CSAWVVSEQFF.

This chain connects TRBV25-1 to TRBJ2-7; the TRBD1 assignment by TCRdb is unverifiable without DNA. CDR3 length equals 17 residues. CDR1 is MGHDK, CDR2 SYGVNS, per germline. The CDR3 protein is CASSGPGTVSASYEQYF.

V is TRBV5-1 and J is TRBJ2-1. Germline CDR1 is SGHRS and CDR2 is YFSETQ. CDR3 size: 16 residues. Here the CDR3 reads CASSLAGRPVDNEQFF.

The rearrangement links TRBV5-6 to TRBJ1-1. The CDR3 is 13 residues long. CDR1 SGHDT and CDR2 YYEEEE come from the germline V gene. CDR3 amino acids: CASSRVKNTEAFF.

This chain joins TRBV20-1 and TRBJ1-1. Germline lookup yields CDR1 DFQATT and CDR2 SNEGSKA (reference sequence). This CDR3 is 14 amino acids long. CDR3 sequence: CSAWTGLLNTEAFF.

The genes are TRBV7-9 and TRBJ2-5; TCRdb's assignment of TRBD2 cannot be checked, as there is no DNA. The germline CDR1 and CDR2 sequences are SEHNR and FQNEAQ (reference sequence). The CDR3 has 17 residues. The CDR3: CASSPWLAGPFEETQYF.

The genes are TRBV3-1 and TRBJ1-1. The V gene's germline CDR1 is LGHDT and CDR2 YNNKEL (reference sequence). The CDR3 totals 14 residues. The CDR3 loop is CASSQVSGNTEAFF.

The J gene is TRBJ2-1, the V gene TRBV7-2; TCRdb picks TRBD1, but there is no DNA to check that call. The CDR3 contains 14 residues. In germline, CDR1 is SGHTA, CDR2 FQGNSA. CDR3 loop: CASSPETGFNEQFF.

The V call is TRBV7-6, the J call TRBJ1-4; as DNA is missing, the TRBD1 call by TCRdb cannot be tested. The CDR3 runs 16 residues. Germline V gene lookup returns CDR1 SGHVS and CDR2 FNYEAQ. The CDR3 reads CASSLTTGLANEKLFF.

The CDR3 region is CASSQGQRYGYTF. The chain has TRBV7-2 and TRBJ1-2; the TRBD1 assignment by TCRdb is unverifiable without DNA. CDR3 length equals 13 residues. CDR1 and CDR2 from the germline V gene are SGHTA and FQGNSA. The full variable domain, in which reference TRBV7-2 and TRBJ1-2 provide the parts outside the CDR3, is GAGVSQSPSNKVTEKGKDVELRCDPISGHTALYWYRQSLGQGLEFLIYFQGNSAPDKSGLPSDRFSAERTGGSVSTLTIQRTQQEDSAVYLCASSQGQRYGYTFGSGTRLTVV.

The chain recombines TRBV30 with TRBJ2-1; there is no DNA to check the TCRdb D call of TRBD2. The CDR3 totals 17 residues. Germline V gene data show CDR1 as GTSNPN and CDR2 as SVGIG (reference sequence). CDR3 loop: CAWSVPLTSGYYNEQFF. Combining the CDR3 with reference TRBV30 and TRBJ2-1 gives the whole variable domain SQTIHQWPATLVQPVGSPLSLECTVEGTSNPNLYWYRQAAGRGLQLLFYSVGIGQISSEVPQNLSASRPQDRQFILSSKKLLLSDSGFYLCAWSVPLTSGYYNEQFFGPGTRLTVL.

V usage is TRBV30 and J usage is TRBJ2-3. CDR3 length equals 11 residues. Germline V lookup: CDR1 GTSNPN, CDR2 SVGIG (reference sequence). This CDR3 is CAWSVQDTQYF.

This chain links TRBV12-3 or TRBV12-4 with TRBJ1-2; TCRdb selects TRBD1, and the lack of DNA leaves this call unchecked. CDR3 size: 13 residues. The CDR3 region is CASSFQGAVGYTF.

V gene TRBV4-1 combines with J gene TRBJ2-2. CDR3 length: 13 residues. The germline gives CDR1 MGHRA, CDR2 YSYEKL. The CDR3 sequence is CASSQATYWELFF.